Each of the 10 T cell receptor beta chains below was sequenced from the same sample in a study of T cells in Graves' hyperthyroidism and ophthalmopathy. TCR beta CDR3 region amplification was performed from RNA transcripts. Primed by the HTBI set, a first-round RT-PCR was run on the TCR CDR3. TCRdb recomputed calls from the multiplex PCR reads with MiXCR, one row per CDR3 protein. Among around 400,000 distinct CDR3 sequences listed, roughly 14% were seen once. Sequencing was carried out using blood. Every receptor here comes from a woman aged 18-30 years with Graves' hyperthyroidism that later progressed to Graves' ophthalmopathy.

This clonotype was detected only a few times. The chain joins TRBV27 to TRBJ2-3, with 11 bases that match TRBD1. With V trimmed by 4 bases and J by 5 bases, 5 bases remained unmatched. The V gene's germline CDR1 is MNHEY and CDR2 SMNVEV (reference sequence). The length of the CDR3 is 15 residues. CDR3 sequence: CASSSWTGGIDTQYF. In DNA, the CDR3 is TGTGCCAGCAGTTCCTGGACAGGGGGCATAGATACGCAGTATTTT.

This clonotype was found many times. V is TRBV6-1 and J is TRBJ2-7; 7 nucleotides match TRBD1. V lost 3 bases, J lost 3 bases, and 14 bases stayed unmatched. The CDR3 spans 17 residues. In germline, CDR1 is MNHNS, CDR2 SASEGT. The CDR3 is CASSDPPRTGGNYEQYF. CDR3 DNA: TGTGCCAGCAGTGACCCACCCCGGACAGGAGGCAACTACGAGCAGTACTTC.

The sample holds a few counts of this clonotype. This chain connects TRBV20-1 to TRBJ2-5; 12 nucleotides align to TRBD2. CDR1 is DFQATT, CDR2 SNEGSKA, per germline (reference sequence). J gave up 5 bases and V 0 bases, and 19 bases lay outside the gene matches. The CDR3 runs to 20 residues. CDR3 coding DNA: TGCAGTGCTAGAGATCTGCGGTCTAGCGGGAGGGCGCCGGGTTATGAGACCCAGTACTTC. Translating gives CSARDLRSSGRAPGYETQYF.

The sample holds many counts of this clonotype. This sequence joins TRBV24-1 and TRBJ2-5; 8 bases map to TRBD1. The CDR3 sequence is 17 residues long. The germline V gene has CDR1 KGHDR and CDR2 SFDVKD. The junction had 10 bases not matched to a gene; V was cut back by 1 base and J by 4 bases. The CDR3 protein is CATSDLGTGAMGETQYF. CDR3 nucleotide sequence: TGTGCCACCAGTGATTTAGGGACAGGAGCAATGGGAGAGACCCAGTACTTC.

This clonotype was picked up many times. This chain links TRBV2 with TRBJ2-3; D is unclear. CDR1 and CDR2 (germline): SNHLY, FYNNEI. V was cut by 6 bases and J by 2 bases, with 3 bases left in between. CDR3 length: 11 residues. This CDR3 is CASSITDTQYF. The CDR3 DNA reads TGTGCCAGCAGCATCACAGATACGCAGTATTTT.

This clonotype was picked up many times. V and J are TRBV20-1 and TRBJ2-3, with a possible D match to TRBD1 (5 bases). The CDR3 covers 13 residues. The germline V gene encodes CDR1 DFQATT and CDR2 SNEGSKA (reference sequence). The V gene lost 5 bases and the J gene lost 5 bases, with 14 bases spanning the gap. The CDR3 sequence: CSAQVRAQDTQYF. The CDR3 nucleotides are TGCAGTGCTCAGGTCAGGGCCCAAGATACGCAGTATTTT.

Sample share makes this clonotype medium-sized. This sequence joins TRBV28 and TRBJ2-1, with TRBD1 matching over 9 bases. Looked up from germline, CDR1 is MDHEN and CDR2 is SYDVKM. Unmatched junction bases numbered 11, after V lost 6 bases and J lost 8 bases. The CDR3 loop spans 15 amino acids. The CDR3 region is CASRTEQGARDEQFF. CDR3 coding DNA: TGTGCCAGCAGAACGGAACAGGGGGCTAGAGATGAGCAGTTCTTC.

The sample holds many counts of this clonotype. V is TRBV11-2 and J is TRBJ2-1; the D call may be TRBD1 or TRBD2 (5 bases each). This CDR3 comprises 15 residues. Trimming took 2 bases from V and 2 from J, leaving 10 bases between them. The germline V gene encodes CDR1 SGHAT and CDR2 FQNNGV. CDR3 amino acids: CASSLMRDPYNEQFF. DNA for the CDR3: TGTGCCAGCAGCTTAATGAGGGACCCCTACAATGAGCAGTTCTTC.

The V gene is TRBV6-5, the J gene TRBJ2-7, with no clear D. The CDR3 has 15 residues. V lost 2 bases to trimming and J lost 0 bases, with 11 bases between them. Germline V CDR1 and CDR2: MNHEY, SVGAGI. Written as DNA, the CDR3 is TGTGCCAGCAGTTACCTCTCGTACCCCTCCTACGAGCAGTACTTC. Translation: CASSYLSYPSYEQYF.

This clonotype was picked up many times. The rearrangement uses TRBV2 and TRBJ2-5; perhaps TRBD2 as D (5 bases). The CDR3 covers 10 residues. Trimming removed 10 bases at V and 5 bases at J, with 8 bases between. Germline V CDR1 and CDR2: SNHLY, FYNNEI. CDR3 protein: CATRGETQYF. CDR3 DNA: TGTGCCACCCGCGGGGAGACCCAGTACTTC. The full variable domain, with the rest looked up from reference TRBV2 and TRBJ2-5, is EPEVTQTPSHQVTQMGQEVILRCVPISNHLYFYWYRQILGQKVEFLVSFYNNEISEKSEIFDDQFSVERPDGSNFTLKIRSTKLEDSAMYFCATRGETQYFGPGTRLLVL.